Described below is a single TCR beta chain sequence and its context. The record originates from a study of CD8 T cells in Susac syndrome. Trimming took 0 bases from V and 6 from J; bases not matched to a gene: 10. This CDR3 is 18 amino acids long. Germline V gene data show CDR1 as SGDLS and CDR2 as YYNGEE. It was with random hexamers that 0.5 to 1 ug RNA was reverse transcribed. One entry per CDR3 protein, called by TCRdb with MiXCR from the immunoSEQ multiplex PCR reads. The repertoire includes approximately 210,000 distinct CDR3 sequences, around 95% of them detected once, and 0.085% to 0.1% sits in the top ten. TCR beta from blood CD8+ and CD4+ T cells was sequenced. TEMRA cells were FACS-enriched, with CD8+ and CD4+ T cells isolated negatively.

The receptor comes from a human donor with multiple sclerosis. J is TRBJ2-3 and V is TRBV9; 13 nucleotides match TRBD2. The sequencing sample was made of CD4+ T cells from PBMCs. This chain's CDR3 is CASSVGTSGGTLLDTQYF. CDR3 coding DNA: TGTGCCAGCAGCGTAGGGACTAGCGGGGGCACACTGCTGGATACGCAGTATTTT.